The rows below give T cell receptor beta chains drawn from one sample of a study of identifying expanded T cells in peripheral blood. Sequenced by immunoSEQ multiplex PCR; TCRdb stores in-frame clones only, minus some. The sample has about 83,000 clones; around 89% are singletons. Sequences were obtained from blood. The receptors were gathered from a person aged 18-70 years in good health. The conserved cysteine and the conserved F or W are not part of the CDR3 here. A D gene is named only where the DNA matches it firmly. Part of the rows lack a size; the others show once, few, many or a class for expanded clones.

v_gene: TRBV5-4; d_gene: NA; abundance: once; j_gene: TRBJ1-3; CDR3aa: ASSLGTRNIDTIY
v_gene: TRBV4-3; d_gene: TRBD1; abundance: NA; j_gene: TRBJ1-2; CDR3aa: ASSQYRGLGYT
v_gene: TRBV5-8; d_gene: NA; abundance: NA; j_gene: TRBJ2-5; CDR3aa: ASSWLAGAHQETQY
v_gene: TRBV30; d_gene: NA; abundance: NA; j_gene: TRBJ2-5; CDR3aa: AWSMSVQETQY
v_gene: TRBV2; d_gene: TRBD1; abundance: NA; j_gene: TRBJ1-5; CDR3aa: ASTFDRDQPQH
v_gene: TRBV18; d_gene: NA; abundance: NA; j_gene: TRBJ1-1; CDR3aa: ASSPDTNTEAF
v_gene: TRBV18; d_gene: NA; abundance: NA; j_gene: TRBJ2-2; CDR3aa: ASSPPGTGQSGELF
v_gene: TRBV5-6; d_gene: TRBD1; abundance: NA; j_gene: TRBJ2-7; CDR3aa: ASSLSDRDSYEQY
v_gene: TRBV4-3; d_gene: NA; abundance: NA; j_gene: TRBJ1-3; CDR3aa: ASSPVSGNTIY
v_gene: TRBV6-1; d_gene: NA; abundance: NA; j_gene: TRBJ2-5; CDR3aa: ASSDRGLRETQY
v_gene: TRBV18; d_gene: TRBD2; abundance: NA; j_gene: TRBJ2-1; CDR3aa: ASSPPSGRAGEQF
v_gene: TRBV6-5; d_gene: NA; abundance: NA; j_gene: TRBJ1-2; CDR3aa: ASSRTGTDYGYT
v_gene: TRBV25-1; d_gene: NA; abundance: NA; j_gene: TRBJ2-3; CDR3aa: ASSLTGSLGDTQY
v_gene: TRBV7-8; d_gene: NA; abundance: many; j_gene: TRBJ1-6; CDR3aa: ASSLAGDESPLH
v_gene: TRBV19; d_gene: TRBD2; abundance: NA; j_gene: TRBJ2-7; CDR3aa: ASSVSGGSYEQY
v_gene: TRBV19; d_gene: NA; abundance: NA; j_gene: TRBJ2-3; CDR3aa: ASTEYSTDTQY
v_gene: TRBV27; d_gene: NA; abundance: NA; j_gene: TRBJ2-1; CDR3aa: ASSLSPPNEQF
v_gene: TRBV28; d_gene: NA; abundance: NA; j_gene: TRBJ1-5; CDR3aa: ASRNPGRPQH
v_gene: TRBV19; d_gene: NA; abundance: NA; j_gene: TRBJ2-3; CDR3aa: ASSSDRFTDTQY
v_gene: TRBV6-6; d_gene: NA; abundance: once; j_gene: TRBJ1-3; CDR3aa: ASSGLVSGNTIY
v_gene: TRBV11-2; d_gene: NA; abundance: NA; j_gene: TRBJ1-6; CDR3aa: ASSSKRDPQRGSPLH
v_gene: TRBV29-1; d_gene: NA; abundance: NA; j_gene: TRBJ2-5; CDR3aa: SVDGSLWETQY
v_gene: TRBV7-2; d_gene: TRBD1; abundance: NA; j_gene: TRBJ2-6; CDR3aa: ASSSSTGSLGANVLT
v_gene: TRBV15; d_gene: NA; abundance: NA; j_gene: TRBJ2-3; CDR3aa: ATSRVPWVAYLPDTQY
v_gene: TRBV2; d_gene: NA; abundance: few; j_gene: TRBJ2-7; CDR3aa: ASSPQWYEQY
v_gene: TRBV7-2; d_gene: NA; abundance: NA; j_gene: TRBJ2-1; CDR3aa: ASSLDSGLGDEQF
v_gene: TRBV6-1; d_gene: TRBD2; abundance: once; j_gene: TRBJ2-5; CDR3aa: ASSEAQRETETQY
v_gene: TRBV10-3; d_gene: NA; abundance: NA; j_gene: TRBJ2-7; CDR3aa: AISEPPTGYYEQY
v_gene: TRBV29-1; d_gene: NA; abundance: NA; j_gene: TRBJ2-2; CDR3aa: SVETGTGELF
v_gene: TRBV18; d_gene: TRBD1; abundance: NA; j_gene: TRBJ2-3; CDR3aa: ASSLGQGGTTDTQY
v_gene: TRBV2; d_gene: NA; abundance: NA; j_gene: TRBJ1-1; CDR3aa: ASKVNTEAF
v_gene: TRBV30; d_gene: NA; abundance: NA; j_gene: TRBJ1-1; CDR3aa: AWSVLGGITEAF
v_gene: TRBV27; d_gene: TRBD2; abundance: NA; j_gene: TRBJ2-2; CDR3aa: ASSGGLAGVRRELF
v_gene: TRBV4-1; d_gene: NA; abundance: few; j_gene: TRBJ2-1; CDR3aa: ASSQDLRSEQF
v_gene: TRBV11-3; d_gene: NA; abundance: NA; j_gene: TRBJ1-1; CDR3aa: ASSIEMNTEAF
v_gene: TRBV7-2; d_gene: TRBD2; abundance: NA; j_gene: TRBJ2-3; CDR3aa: ASSLMPGGDTQY
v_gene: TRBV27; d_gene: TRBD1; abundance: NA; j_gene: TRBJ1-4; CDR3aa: ASTNRDRVGEKLF